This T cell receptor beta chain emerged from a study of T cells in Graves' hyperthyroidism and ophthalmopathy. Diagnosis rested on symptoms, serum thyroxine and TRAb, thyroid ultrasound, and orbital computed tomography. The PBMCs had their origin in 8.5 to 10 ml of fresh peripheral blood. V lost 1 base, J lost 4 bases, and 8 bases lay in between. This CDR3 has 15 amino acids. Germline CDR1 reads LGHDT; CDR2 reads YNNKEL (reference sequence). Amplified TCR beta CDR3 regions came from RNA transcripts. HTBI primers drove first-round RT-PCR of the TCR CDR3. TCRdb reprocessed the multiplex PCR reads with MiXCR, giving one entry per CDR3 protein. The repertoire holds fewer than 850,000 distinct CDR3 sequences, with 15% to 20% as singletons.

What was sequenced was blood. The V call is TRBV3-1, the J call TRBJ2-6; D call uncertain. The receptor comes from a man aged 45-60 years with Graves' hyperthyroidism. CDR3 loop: CASSQGQPGANVLTF. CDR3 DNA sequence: TGTGCCAGCAGCCAAGGTCAGCCCGGGGCCAACGTCCTGACTTTC. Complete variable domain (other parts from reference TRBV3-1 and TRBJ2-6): DTAVSQTPKYLVTQMGNDKSIKCEQNLGHDTMYWYKQDSKKFLKIMFSYNNKELIINETVPNRFSPKSPDKAHLNLHINSLELGDSAVYFCASSQGQPGANVLTFGAGSRLTVL.